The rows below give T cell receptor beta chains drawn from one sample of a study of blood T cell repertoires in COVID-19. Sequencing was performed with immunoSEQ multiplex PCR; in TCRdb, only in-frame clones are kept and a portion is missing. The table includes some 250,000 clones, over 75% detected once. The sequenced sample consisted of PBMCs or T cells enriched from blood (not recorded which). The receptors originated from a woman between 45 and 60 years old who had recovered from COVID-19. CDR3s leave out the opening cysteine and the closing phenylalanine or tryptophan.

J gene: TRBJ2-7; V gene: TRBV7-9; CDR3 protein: ASTRVQVSYEQY
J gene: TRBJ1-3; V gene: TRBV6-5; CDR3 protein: ASSYRQGYSGNTIY
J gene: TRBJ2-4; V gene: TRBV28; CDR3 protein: ASSLGLAGVYTLAKNIQY
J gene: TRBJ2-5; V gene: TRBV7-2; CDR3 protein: ASSLLSGQETQY
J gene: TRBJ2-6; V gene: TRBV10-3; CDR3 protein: AISGRGRSGANVLT
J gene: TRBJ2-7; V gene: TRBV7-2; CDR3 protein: ASSPDRVLNEQY
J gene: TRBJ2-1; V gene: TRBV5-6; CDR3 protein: ASSLATNEQF
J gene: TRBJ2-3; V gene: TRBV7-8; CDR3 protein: ASSLALGGGTDTQY
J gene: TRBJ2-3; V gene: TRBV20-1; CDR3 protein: SASRPAGARTDTQY
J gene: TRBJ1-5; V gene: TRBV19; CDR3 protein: ASSTGGGIGNQPQH
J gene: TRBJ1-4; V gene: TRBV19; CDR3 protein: ASSIAQGYEKLF
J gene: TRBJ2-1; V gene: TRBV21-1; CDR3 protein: ASSKRQTSGPSAYNEQF
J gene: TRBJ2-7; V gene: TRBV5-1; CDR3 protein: ASSFIAGGPFSYEQY
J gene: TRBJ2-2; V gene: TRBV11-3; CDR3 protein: ASSPSVDTGELF
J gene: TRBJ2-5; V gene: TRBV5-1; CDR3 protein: ASSLAVVAGGQETQY
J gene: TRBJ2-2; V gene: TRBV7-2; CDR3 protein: ASSPSGRATGELF
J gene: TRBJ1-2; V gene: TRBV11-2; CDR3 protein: ASKGGGDYGYT
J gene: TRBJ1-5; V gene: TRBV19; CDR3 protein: ASSIDRSQGLQPQH
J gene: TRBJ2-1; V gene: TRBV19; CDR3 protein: ASSKTGLSSYNEQF
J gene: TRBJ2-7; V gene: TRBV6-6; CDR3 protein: ASSYNRDPYEQY
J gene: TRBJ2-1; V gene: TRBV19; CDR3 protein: ASSIRRDRIILSYNEQF
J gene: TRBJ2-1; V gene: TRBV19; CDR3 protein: ASSIFGEDYNEQF
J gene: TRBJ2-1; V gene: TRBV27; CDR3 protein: ASSLSSGGYNEQF
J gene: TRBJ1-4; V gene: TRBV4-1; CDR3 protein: ASSQDWELNEKLF
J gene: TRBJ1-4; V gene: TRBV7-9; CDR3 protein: ASSLARPQMNEKLF
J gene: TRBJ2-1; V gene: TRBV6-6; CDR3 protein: ASNRGDEQF
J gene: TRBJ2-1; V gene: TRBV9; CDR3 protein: ASSAGTSEQF
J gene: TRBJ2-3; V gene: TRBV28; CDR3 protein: ASSFARGGRGGDTQY
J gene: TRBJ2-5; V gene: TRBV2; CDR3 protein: ASNQLREGPKTQY
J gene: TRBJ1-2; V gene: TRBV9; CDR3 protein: ASSEGVGVYYGYT
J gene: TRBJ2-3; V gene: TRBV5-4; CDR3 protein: ASSLLQGSTDTQY
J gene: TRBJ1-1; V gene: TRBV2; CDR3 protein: ASSDFEGDIAF
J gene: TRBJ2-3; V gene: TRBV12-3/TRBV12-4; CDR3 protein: ASRRLATDTQY
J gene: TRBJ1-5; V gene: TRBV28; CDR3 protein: ASSLGQGGNQPQH
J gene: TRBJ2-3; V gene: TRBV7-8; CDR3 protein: ASAWASGTDTQY
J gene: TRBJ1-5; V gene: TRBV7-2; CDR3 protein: ASSPRQGNQPQH
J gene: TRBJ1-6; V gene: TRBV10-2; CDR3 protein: ASSLQGNDNSPLH
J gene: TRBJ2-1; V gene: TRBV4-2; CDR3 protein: ASSQGQADSYNEQF
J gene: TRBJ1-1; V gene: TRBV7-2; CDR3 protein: ASSLGQGALGTEAF
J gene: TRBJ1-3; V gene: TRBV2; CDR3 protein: ASSKTGYGNTIY
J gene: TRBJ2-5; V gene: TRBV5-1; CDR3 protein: ASSLGSRGETQY
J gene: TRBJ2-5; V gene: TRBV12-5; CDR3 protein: ASGLGGTGKETQY
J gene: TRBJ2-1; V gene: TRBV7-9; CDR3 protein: ASSLSSGSTQQF
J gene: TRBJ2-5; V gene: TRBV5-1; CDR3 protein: ASSLGTLQETQY
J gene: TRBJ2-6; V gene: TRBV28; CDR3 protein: ATLPRGGGANVLT
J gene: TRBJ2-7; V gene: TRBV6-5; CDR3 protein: ASRAGTGMYEQY
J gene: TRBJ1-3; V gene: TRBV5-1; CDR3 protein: ASSVSGTTSGNTIY
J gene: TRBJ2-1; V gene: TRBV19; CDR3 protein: ASSIAPHRGGFVNEQF
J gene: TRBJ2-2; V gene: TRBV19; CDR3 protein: ASRNTGRAGELF
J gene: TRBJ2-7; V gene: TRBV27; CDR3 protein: ASRSGLALSEQY
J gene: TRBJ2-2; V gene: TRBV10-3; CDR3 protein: AISESGGPGELF
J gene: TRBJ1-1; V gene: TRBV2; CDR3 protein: ASRRQGGDTEAF
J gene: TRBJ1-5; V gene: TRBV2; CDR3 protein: ASSEAGGGVQPQH
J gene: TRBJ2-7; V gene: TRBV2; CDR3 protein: ASHILGRGAYEQY
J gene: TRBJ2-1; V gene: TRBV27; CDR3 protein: ASSRPPGGTNEQF
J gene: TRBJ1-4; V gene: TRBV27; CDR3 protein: ASSWDGGKWEKLF
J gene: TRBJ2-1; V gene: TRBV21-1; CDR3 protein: ASSNLKRESSYNEQF